The 14 T cell receptor beta chains below come from one sample, sequenced in a study of beta chain features in type 1 diabetes. Expressed TCRB transcripts were sequenced because the isolated RNA had all been reverse transcribed beforehand. Clones were read by immunoSEQ multiplex PCR, and TCRdb kept only the in-frame ones, dropping some. This sample has about 280,000 clones, with approximately 15% found just once. The study's findings and limits: In every one of the four CD4+ subsets, TCRB CDR3s were moderately but significantly shorter in Type 1 diabetes patients.

These receptors have no known antigen. The sample comprised naive CD4+ T cells from blood. The origin of the receptors is a man younger than 35 with type 1 diabetes.

In its sample, this clone was seen a few times. At one end, the junction sequence differs from germline, possibly due to a read error. V and J are TRBV18 and TRBJ2-5; TRBD2 matches at 7 bases. The germline V gene has CDR1 KGHSH and CDR2 LQKENI. The CDR3 covers 14 residues. The CDR3 region is CASSPDLVPGEGHF. The CDR3 DNA sequence: TGTGCCAGCTCACCGGATTTGGTACCCGGGGAGGGTCACTTC.

This clone appeared a few times. The chain carries TRBV7-2 and TRBJ2-5; a possible D gene is TRBD1 (5 bases). The V gene lost 1 base and the J gene lost 6 bases, with 15 bases spanning the gap. The CDR3 is made up of 15 amino acids. Germline values: CDR1 SGHTA, CDR2 FQGNSA. CDR3 in amino acids: CASSLVSLGPKTQYF. In DNA form, the CDR3 reads TGTGCCAGCAGCTTAGTTTCGTTGGGGCCGAAGACCCAGTACTTC.

The chain recombines TRBV20-1 with TRBJ2-1, with a weak D call TRBD1 (5 bases). The V end was cut by 7 bases, the J end by 4 bases, with 8 bases between. Germline CDR1 DFQATT, CDR2 SNEGSKA (reference sequence). The CDR3 runs to 11 residues. The CDR3 region is CSVYRYNEQFF. As DNA, the CDR3 is TGCAGTGTTTACAGGTACAATGAGCAGTTCTTC.

The CDR3 DNA reads TGCAGCGGACGACAGGGTCGGCCACAAGAGACCCAGTACTTC. This gives the protein CSGRQGRPQETQYF. The chain uses TRBV29-1 and TRBJ2-5; 7 nucleotides agree with TRBD1. CDR1 and CDR2 from the germline V gene are SQVTM and ANQGSEA. The CDR3 length is 14 residues. The V and J ends lost 7 bases and 2 bases, in that order; junction bases with no gene match: 10.

The chain couples TRBV19 to TRBJ2-7, with D tentatively TRBD1 (6 bases). CDR1 LNHDA and CDR2 SQIVND come from the germline V gene (reference sequence). This CDR3 comprises 14 residues. V was cut by 3 bases and J by 8 bases, with 17 bases left in between. Here the CDR3 reads CASSIYGGRDKQYF. The CDR3 DNA reads TGTGCCAGTAGTATTTATGGAGGACGGGACAAGCAGTACTTC.

This clone was observed a few times. The chain has TRBV14 and TRBJ2-7; D remains unclear. Germline V CDR1 and CDR2: SGHDN, FVKESK. CDR3 length: 14 residues. V lost 1 base to trimming and J lost 3 bases, with 10 bases between them. The CDR3 loop is CASSQGYGYYEQYF. Here the CDR3 DNA reads TGTGCCAGCAGCCAAGGGTACGGTTACTACGAGCAGTACTTC.

This clone has a handful of counts. This sequence joins TRBV5-6 and TRBJ1-2; D is uncertain. Germline V gives CDR1 SGHDT, CDR2 YYEEEE. V was pared by 1 base and J by 9 bases, with 10 bases between. The CDR3 runs to 12 residues. The CDR3 here is CASSLRTGSYTF. DNA for the CDR3: TGTGCCAGCAGCTTGAGGACGGGGAGCTACACCTTC.

J is TRBJ1-2 and V is TRBV18; D perhaps matches TRBD1 (5 bases). This CDR3 has 17 residues. Per germline, CDR1 KGHSH and CDR2 LQKENI. V was trimmed by 0 bases and J by 5 bases, leaving 19 bases between them. CDR3 in amino acids: CASSPPAGPESSYGYTF. CDR3 sequence (DNA): TGTGCCAGCTCACCACCAGCAGGGCCCGAGAGCAGTTATGGCTACACCTTC.

This clone was counted between two and nine times. The rearrangement links TRBV28 to TRBJ2-7; 7 bases match TRBD1. In germline, CDR1 is MDHEN, CDR2 SYDVKM. V trimming: 4 bases; J trimming: 1 base; junction bases outside the gene matches: 7. The CDR3 is 15 amino acids. DNA for the CDR3: TGTGCCAGCAGTTCCACAGGGGAATGGTCCTACGAGCAGTACTTC. It is translated as CASSSTGEWSYEQYF.

V usage is TRBV30 and J usage is TRBJ1-4; tentative D call: TRBD1 (5 bases). The CDR3 covers 13 residues. The germline gives CDR1 GTSNPN, CDR2 SVGIG (reference sequence). V was pared by 5 bases and J by 7 bases, with 14 bases between. The CDR3 bases are TGTGCCTGGCGCTTGGTGGGGGGTGAAAAACTGTTTTTT. It encodes CAWRLVGGEKLFF.

This clone was seen a single time. The V gene is TRBV6-5, the J gene TRBJ1-5, with a weak D call TRBD1 (5 bases). Germline CDR1 and CDR2: MNHEY and SVGAGI. The CDR3 covers 13 residues. Trimming shortened V by 7 bases and J by 6 bases, and 13 bases separated the two germline ends. This chain's CDR3 is CASKRGGTQPQHF. DNA for the CDR3: TGTGCCAGCAAGCGCGGGGGAACTCAGCCCCAGCATTTT.

This clone has more than one count but fewer than ten. V and J are TRBV5-1 and TRBJ2-1; D perhaps matches TRBD2 (6 bases). The germline V gene encodes CDR1 SGHRS and CDR2 YFSETQ. Trimming took off 3 bases at V and 7 bases at J, with 17 bases between the two ends. This CDR3 spans 15 amino acids. The CDR3 loop is CASSSGDATSNEQFF. The CDR3 bases are TGCGCCAGCAGCTCGGGGGACGCCACCTCGAATGAGCAGTTCTTC.

The genes are TRBV30 and TRBJ2-1; TRBD2 matches 8 bases. This CDR3 contains 15 residues. With V trimmed by 2 bases and J by 7 bases, 10 bases remained unmatched. Germline CDR1 is GTSNPN and CDR2 is SVGIG (reference sequence). This chain's CDR3 is CAWSLRLARRNEQFF. The CDR3 nucleotides are TGTGCCTGGAGTCTTCGACTAGCGCGGCGTAATGAGCAGTTCTTC.

The V call is TRBV30, the J call TRBJ2-2; TRBD1 is a possible D gene (5 bases). The CDR3 is 15 amino acids. The germline gives CDR1 GTSNPN, CDR2 SVGIG (reference sequence). The V end lost 0 bases, the J end lost 6 bases, and 14 bases lay between the germline ends. The CDR3 here is CAWSVVAGWAGELFF. DNA of the CDR3: TGTGCCTGGAGTGTAGTGGCAGGGTGGGCCGGGGAGCTGTTTTTT.